Below are 6 T cell receptor beta chains sequenced from a single sample in a study of identifying expanded T cells in peripheral blood. Sequencing was performed with immunoSEQ multiplex PCR; in TCRdb, only in-frame clones are kept and a portion is missing. The sample holds tens of thousands of clones, approximately 80% seen once. Specimen: blood. The origin of the receptors is a person aged 18 to 75 in good health.

The chain couples TRBV5-1 to TRBJ2-1; 14 nucleotides align to TRBD2. This CDR3 contains 16 residues. V lost 6 bases to trimming and J lost 0 bases; unmatched junction nucleotides: 2. CDR1 is SGHRS, CDR2 YFSETQ, per germline. CDR3 in amino acids: CASIGTSGSSYNEQFF. CDR3 in DNA: TGCGCCAGCATCGGGACTAGCGGGAGCTCCTACAATGAGCAGTTCTTC.

The rearrangement links TRBV6-5 to TRBJ1-1, with TRBD1 matching over 9 bases. The trim removed 2 bases at V and 9 bases at J, leaving 10 bases unmatched. The CDR3 covers 15 residues. The germline CDR1 and CDR2 sequences are MNHEY and SVGAGI. The CDR3 is CASSYPATGGGKAFF. The DNA for the CDR3 is TGTGCCAGCAGTTACCCCGCAACAGGGGGCGGGAAAGCTTTCTTT.

V is TRBV10-1 and J is TRBJ2-7; TRBD2 aligns across 10 bases. The germline CDR1 and CDR2 sequences are WNHNN and SYGVQD (reference sequence). J lost 3 bases, V lost 4 bases, and 6 bases had no gene match. This CDR3 is built from 15 residues. The CDR3, as DNA: TGCGCCAGCAGTGTACTAGCGGGGACCAGCTACGAGCAGTACGTC. Its protein is CASSVLAGTSYEQYV.

The chain employs TRBV29-1 and TRBJ2-3; no firm D call. This CDR3 region has 14 residues. Trimming took 6 bases from V and 3 from J, leaving 16 bases between them. CDR1 and CDR2 (germline): SQVTM, ANQGSEA. The CDR3 reads CSVGGRAGTDTQYF. CDR3 in DNA: TGCAGCGTCGGTGGCCGGGCAGGTACAGATACGCAGTATTTT.

V is TRBV10-1 and J is TRBJ2-1; 9 positions agree with TRBD1. Per the germline V gene, CDR1 is WNHNN and CDR2 is SYGVQD (reference sequence). The CDR3 runs to 15 residues. After removal of 6 bases from V and 5 bases from J, the junction contained 8 bases not matched to a gene. The CDR3 coding sequence is TGCGCCAGCAGCCGGACAGGGGACCCGGACAATGAGCAGTTCTTC. Amino acid sequence: CASSRTGDPDNEQFF.

The genes are TRBV5-1 and TRBJ2-5; 8 bases fit TRBD1. This CDR3 region has 14 residues. The germline V gene has CDR1 SGHRS and CDR2 YFSETQ. The V and J ends lost 0 bases and 7 bases, in that order; junction bases with no gene match: 5. The CDR3 region is CASSLGQGAWTQYF. The CDR3 DNA sequence: TGCGCCAGCAGCTTGGGCCAGGGGGCATGGACCCAGTACTTC.